This T cell receptor beta chain was profiled in a study of blood T cell repertoires in COVID-19. Whole-study context: Samples representing acute and convalescent COVID-19 were sourced from the United States, Italy and Spain.

Methods used by the authors: Reference gene primer amplification gave nucleated cell count estimates. The repertoire was sequenced with immunoSEQ multiplex PCR; TCRdb's copy has only in-frame clones and lacks some. Clone size and the V and J calls come from that table; the DNA yielded D and trimming. Among around 86,000 clones listed, about four fifths were seen once. This clone was detected only a few times. This clonotype was obtained from a human donor in a cohort sampled during active COVID-19. The sample comprised peripheral blood.

Written as DNA, the CDR3 is TGTGCCAGCAGTCGACAGATCAACACTGAAGCTTTCTTT. Encoded protein: CASSRQINTEAFF. V usage is TRBV7-9 and J usage is TRBJ1-1; maybe TRBD1 (5 bases). Between the trimmed V and J ends, which lost 6 bases and 2 bases, there was a span of 10 bases. The CDR3 is 13 amino acids. Per germline, CDR1 SEHNR and CDR2 FQNEAQ (reference sequence).